This TCR beta chain derives from a study of neurological immune-mediated disorders (dated by TCRdb to between 2018 and 2020). With respect to the entire study: Peripheral blood TCR-beta repertoires from HTLV-I-associated myelopathy (HAM/TSP) patients, multiple sclerosis patients and healthy controls were compared by UMI-based sequencing. Alongside PBMC samples, the set of some 98 TCR-beta libraries contained longitudinal samples, technical triplicates, and paired CD4+ and CD8+ T-cell subsets that had been sorted. Of the roughly 68 subjects in the cohort, approximately 15 were HAM/TSP patients, about 34 were multiple sclerosis patients, and some 20 were healthy controls.

cDNA was synthesized by template-switch 5'RACE using a primer carrying a 10-nucleotide random unique molecular identifier by which each TCR transcript was tagged. Every sequencing run covered 15-18 subjects and yielded more than 160 million TCR-beta sequences. The RNeasy kit was used to extract total RNA. Using the KAPA Real-time Library Amplification kit, TCR-beta VDJ regions were amplified with primers for the TCR constant region and the 5'RACE anchor. Sample indexes and Illumina adaptors were added in a first PCR, after which library yield was increased in a second PCR. After Ampure bead purification, the TCR product of roughly 650 bp was size-selected on a 2% E-gel SizeSelection system. Before pooling, library quality was assessed on a Bioanalyzer, concentration was determined with Qubit, and library quantification was performed with the Kapa Library Quantification kit. An Illumina HiSeq 2500 was used to sequence the libraries paired-end at 2 x 150 bp. To increase sequence diversity, about 25-30% phiX was spiked into each library pool. Under the source paper's analysis protocol: The UMI-based MiGEC pipeline processed quality-filtered reads and removed over 75% of raw TCR sequences during error correction. IMGT germline references were used for alignment of VDJ genes, and clonotypes were defined by a unique CDR3 amino acid sequence together with V-J genes. Clonal expansion, Shannon diversity and CDR3 relatedness (CalcPairwiseDistances, ClusterSamples) were evaluated with VDJtools, and phylogenetic trees were built with CLCbio workbench. Using coefficient-of-variation modelling across technical triplicates, the study counted a clone as expanded if it had at least 8 unique UMIs. Starting from the raw public reads, TCRdb applied fastp trimming at Q25, assembled clones with MiXCR and retained in-frame beta chains. Rows are combined by CDR3 protein, so each entry shows the most common genes and DNA. The V and J calls reflect TCRdb's pipeline rather than the authors' work. The sample includes 44,000 or so distinct CDR3 sequences, with about 6.9% observed a single time. The ten largest make up around 0.6% of the sample.

Broad study findings and their caveats: No identical CDR3 amino acid sequences were shared among expanded clones across subjects, suggesting private TCR-beta repertoires in all groups. TCR clonal expansion was greatest in HAM/TSP patients and smallest in MS patients, who ranked below even healthy controls.

This clonotype was recorded at least ten times. Its antigen remains undetermined. The record has no base qualities; no much larger clone is one base away. Blood bank volunteers in Maryland, USA served as the healthy controls. For the sorted-subset TCR libraries, the starting material was over 800,000 sorted CD4+ or CD8+ T cells. Peripheral blood was subjected to Ficoll-Hypaque density gradient centrifugation to isolate PBMCs, which were then cryopreserved in liquid nitrogen. The study also sequenced paired sorted CD4+ and CD8+ subsets from healthy controls, HAM/TSP patients and MS patients. The TCR originated in a woman aged 40 to 50 in good health. The specimen sequenced was CD4+ T cells from blood.

The CDR3 protein: CASSLAPSASYEQYF. The nucleotide sequence reads as follows: TGTGCCAGCAGCTTAGCGCCCAGCGCCAGTTACGAGCAGTACTTC. The chain couples TRBV7-2 to TRBJ2-7, with no reliable assignment of the D segment. From cysteine to phenylalanine, the CDR3 is 15 amino acids long. Only CDR3 DNA is held: 45 bases, read in frame from base 1. As encoded in the germline V gene, CDR1 is SGHTA while CDR2 is FQGNSA. The V and J ends are trimmed by 0 bases and 4 bases, leaving 13 bases between them. With all but the CDR3 taken from the reference TRBV7-2 and TRBJ2-7 genes, the full variable domain is: GAGVSQSPSNKVTEKGKDVELRCDPISGHTALYWYRQSLGQGLEFLIYFQGNSAPDKSGLPSDRFSAERTGGSVSTLTIQRTQQEDSAVYLCASSLAPSASYEQYFGPGTRLTVT.